This T cell receptor beta chain was captured by sequencing in a study of blood T cell repertoires in COVID-19. Sequenced by immunoSEQ multiplex PCR; TCRdb stores in-frame clones only, minus some. The sample has roughly 300,000 clones, more than 70% seen once. The CDR3 covers 19 residues. This clone was found once. This chain uses TRBV21-1 with TRBJ2-2; TRBD2 reflects the table's D call only, with no check against the DNA. TRBV21-1 is noted as a pseudogene. Sequencing used peripheral blood. This TCR was sampled from a woman between 50 and 59 years old who had recovered from COVID-19. The CDR3 DNA sequence: TGTGCCAGCAGCAAAGAAGTCCTAGCGGGAGGGGGTGGCGCCGGGGAGCTGTTTTTT. Translation gives CASSKEVLAGGGGAGELFF.